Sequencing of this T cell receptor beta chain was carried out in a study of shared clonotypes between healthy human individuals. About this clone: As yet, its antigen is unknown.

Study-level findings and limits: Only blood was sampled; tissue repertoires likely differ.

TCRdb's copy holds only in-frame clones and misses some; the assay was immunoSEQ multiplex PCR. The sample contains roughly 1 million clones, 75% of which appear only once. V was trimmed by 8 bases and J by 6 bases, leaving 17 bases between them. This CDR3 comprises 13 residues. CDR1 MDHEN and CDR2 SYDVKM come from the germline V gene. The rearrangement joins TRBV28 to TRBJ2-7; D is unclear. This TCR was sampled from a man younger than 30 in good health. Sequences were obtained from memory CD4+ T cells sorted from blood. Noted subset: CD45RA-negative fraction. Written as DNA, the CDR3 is TGTGCCAGCGGGCTCTCAGGAGTTTTCGAGCAGTACTTC. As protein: CASGLSGVFEQYF.